The 6 T cell receptor beta chains presented below share a single source sample, sequenced in a study of response to subunit inactivated influenza vaccine. MiXCR, run by TCRdb on the RT-PCR reads, gives a single entry per CDR3 protein. The sample consists of hundreds of thousands of distinct CDR3 sequences, 10% to 15% of them appearing once. The sequences come from PBMCs from blood, collected on the day of vaccination. These receptors originate from a man aged 50-60 years who received an inactivated influenza vaccine.

This chain connects TRBV20-1 to TRBJ2-1; TRBD1 matches at 9 bases. The V gene's germline CDR1 is DFQATT and CDR2 SNEGSKA (reference sequence). V shed 2 bases and J 4 bases; nucleotides not matched to a gene: 3. This CDR3 spans 14 amino acids. The CDR3 DNA sequence: TGCAGTGCTAGAACAGGGGGCCCTTACAATGAGCAGTTCTTC. It translates to CSARTGGPYNEQFF.

This clonotype was detected only a few times. The gene calls are TRBV29-1 and TRBJ2-1; TRBD1 agrees at 9 bases. CDR1 and CDR2 (germline): SQVTM, ANQGSEA. Trimming cost V 7 bases and J 9 bases; bases outside gene matches: 10. The CDR3 has 13 amino acids. The DNA for the CDR3 is TGCAGCGGGGCCGGGACAGGGTTTCGTGAGCAGTTCTTC. Translating it yields CSGAGTGFREQFF.

This chain links TRBV27 with TRBJ2-7, with a tentative D call TRBD1 (5 bases). Germline values: CDR1 MNHEY, CDR2 SMNVEV (reference sequence). This CDR3 comprises 13 residues. Trimming stripped 5 bases from V and 5 bases from J, with 13 bases between. The DNA for the CDR3 is TGTGCCAGCAGTCTAGGACAACTTCACGAGCAGTACTTC. Translation gives CASSLGQLHEQYF.

This clonotype appeared a few times. The rearrangement links TRBV28 to TRBJ2-7, with a weak D call TRBD2 (6 bases). Germline V gives CDR1 MDHEN, CDR2 SYDVKM. Between the trimmed V and J ends, which lost 4 bases and 2 bases, there was a span of 15 bases. The CDR3 is 15 amino acids. The CDR3 bases are TGTGCCAGCAGTTCATTGCTAGCGTTTGCCTACGAGCAGTACTTC. It specifies CASSSLLAFAYEQYF.

The chain recombines TRBV20-1 with TRBJ2-3; D possibly matches TRBD1 or TRBD2 (6 bases each). V was shortened by 5 bases and J by 1 base, with 16 bases between the two germline ends. Germline-derived CDR1 and CDR2 are DFQATT and SNEGSKA (reference sequence). The CDR3 sequence is 15 residues long. CDR3 residues: CSAAGGRGRTDTQYF. The CDR3 DNA follows: TGCAGTGCTGCTGGGGGGCGGGGCCGCACAGATACGCAGTATTTT.

V is TRBV9 and J is TRBJ2-3, with D maybe TRBD2 (5 bases). This CDR3 has 14 residues. V lost 4 bases and J lost 0, with 9 bases in between. The germline CDR1 and CDR2 sequences are SGDLS and YYNGEE. This chain's CDR3 is CASSKRTSTDTQYF. The CDR3 bases are TGTGCCAGCAGCAAGCGGACTAGCACAGATACGCAGTATTTT.